A selection of T cell receptor beta chains follows, all from one sample in a study of radiotherapy plus CTLA-4 blockade in lung cancer. Here immunoSEQ multiplex PCR was the method, and the copy in TCRdb shows in-frame clones only, minus some. Of some 110,000 clones in the sample, over 80% were seen once. Specimen: peripheral blood, collected from a patient treated with radiotherapy plus ipilimumab. All receptors come from a human donor with non-small cell lung cancer that progressed on radiotherapy plus ipilimumab. Both conserved end residues are part of each CDR3. A D gene is named only where the DNA matches it firmly. Rows may omit the clone size; those that give it use once, few, many or a size class.

J gene | V gene | D gene | clone size | CDR3 DNA | CDR3 protein
TRBJ1-5 | TRBV6-5 | - | once | TGTGCCAGCTCTAACGGGGGGATCAATCAGCCCCAGCATTTT | CASSNGGINQPQHF
TRBJ2-5 | TRBV7-9 | - | - | TGTGCCAGCAGCTCAGGGGAGACCCAGTACTTC | CASSSGETQYF
TRBJ2-2 | TRBV18 | TRBD2 | - | TGTGCCAGCTCACCGAGGGACCCAGCGGGAGGCGTCGGGGAGCTGTTTTTT | CASSPRDPAGGVGELFF
TRBJ1-6 | TRBV27 | - | - | TGTGCCAGCAGTTTATGGGTCGATTCACCCCTCCACTTT | CASSLWVDSPLHF
TRBJ2-1 | TRBV5-1 | - | - | TGCGCCAGCAGCATAGGACAAAACAATGAGCAGTTCTTC | CASSIGQNNEQFF
TRBJ1-4 | TRBV25-1 | - | - | TGTGCCAGCAGGAAGGCAACCGAAAAACTGTTTTTT | CASRKATEKLFF
TRBJ2-5 | TRBV18 | TRBD1 | - | TGTGCCAGCTCACCACGGACAGGAGCCCAAGAGACCCAGTACTTC | CASSPRTGAQETQYF
TRBJ1-4 | TRBV25-1 | TRBD1 | - | TGTGCCAGCAGTGAATCAGTGACAGGGAGTTCGCCTAATGAAAAACTGTTTTTT | CASSESVTGSSPNEKLFF
TRBJ2-7 | TRBV2 | - | once | TGTGCCAGCAGTGAAGGTTACGAGCAGTACTTC | CASSEGYEQYF
TRBJ1-1 | TRBV5-1 | TRBD1 | once | TGCGCCAGCAGCCTACCGACAGGGAAGACATCTGAAGCTTTCTTT | CASSLPTGKTSEAFF
TRBJ1-1 | TRBV2 | - | - | TGTGCCAGCAGGGCGACTCCAGGACAGTCGAACACTGAAGCTTTCTTT | CASRATPGQSNTEAFF
TRBJ2-1 | TRBV27 | TRBD1 | - | TGTGCCAGCAGTCTCTACCCTACAGGGGTAAGTGAGCAGTTCTTC | CASSLYPTGVSEQFF
TRBJ2-1 | TRBV18 | - | - | TGTGCCAGCTCCCCAGCCGAGAGGAGTGACAATGAGCAGTTCTTC | CASSPAERSDNEQFF
TRBJ1-1 | TRBV5-1 | TRBD1 | once | TGCGCCAGCAGCGTTCCGGGACAGTTGAACACTGAAGCTTTCTTT | CASSVPGQLNTEAFF
TRBJ2-7 | TRBV9 | - | - | TGTGCCAGCAGCGCGGGGACCTACGAGCAGTACTTC | CASSAGTYEQYF
TRBJ1-2 | TRBV6-6 | - | - | TGTGCCAGCAGCACCGAGCTCCTGGGCCGTGGCTACACCTTC | CASSTELLGRGYTF
TRBJ2-1 | TRBV2 | TRBD2 | - | TGTGCCAGCAGTGGTGGACTAGCGGGGCGAGGTGAGCAGTTCTTC | CASSGGLAGRGEQFF
TRBJ2-5 | TRBV4-2 | TRBD2 | - | TGTGCCAGCAGCCAAAAGCGGGATCCTCAAGAGACCCAGTACTTC | CASSQKRDPQETQYF
TRBJ2-7 | TRBV6-5 | - | - | TGTGCCAGCAGTTACGGGGGTTCCTACGAGCAGTACTTC | CASSYGGSYEQYF
TRBJ2-7 | TRBV6-1 | - | - | TGTGCCAGCAGTGAAGTTGGGGGCACCTACGAGCAGTACTTC | CASSEVGGTYEQYF
TRBJ2-7 | TRBV2 | TRBD2 | - | TGTGCCAGCAGTGAAAATGCGCTAGCGGCCGCGCCGAGCTCCTACGAGCAGTACTTC | CASSENALAAAPSSYEQYF
TRBJ2-1 | TRBV5-1 | TRBD2 | - | TGCGCCAGCAGCTCCGGACTAGTAAAGGATGAGCAGTTCTTC | CASSSGLVKDEQFF
TRBJ1-4 | TRBV28 | TRBD1 | - | TGTGCACTGGGAGGGGGCGGCAATGAAAAACTGTTTTTT | CALGGGGNEKLFF
TRBJ2-3 | TRBV11-3 | - | - | TGTGCCAGCGGGTTTGATACGCAGTATTTT | CASGFDTQYF
TRBJ2-3 | TRBV7-9 | - | - | TGTGCCAGCAGGGCGCTTGGGGGTGGTTCATGGGATACGCAGTATTTT | CASRALGGGSWDTQYF
TRBJ2-3 | TRBV10-3 | - | - | TGTGCCATAACCGCGGGTGGTAGTGCAGATACGCAGTATTTT | CAITAGGSADTQYF
TRBJ1-1 | TRBV18 | - | - | TGTGCCAGCTCACCCGGAGCGGTGAACACTGAAGCTTTCTTT | CASSPGAVNTEAFF
TRBJ2-3 | TRBV7-3 | - | - | TGTGCCAGCAGCCCGGGGCCGAGGGTTGCTAGCACAGATACGCAGTATTTT | CASSPGPRVASTDTQYF
TRBJ2-7 | TRBV27 | - | - | TGTGCCAGCACTTCCCCGGGGGCCCCCTACGAGCAGTACTTC | CASTSPGAPYEQYF
TRBJ1-2 | TRBV11-3 | - | - | TGTGCCAGCACTCCCATAACAGGCGGCTATGGCTACACCTTC | CASTPITGGYGYTF
TRBJ2-3 | TRBV7-9 | - | - | TGTGCCAGCAGCTTTAGCGGAGATACGCAGTATTTT | CASSFSGDTQYF
TRBJ2-7 | TRBV11-2 | - | - | TGTGCCAGCAGCCCCGGGACACAACCCCACTACGAGCAGTACTTC | CASSPGTQPHYEQYF
TRBJ2-6 | TRBV6-1 | - | - | TGTGCCAGCAGTGAAGCGCCGGGTACTTTCCACTCTGGGGCCAACGTCCTGACTTTC | CASSEAPGTFHSGANVLTF
TRBJ2-3 | TRBV7-9 | TRBD1 | - | TGTGCCAGCAGCTCTGACAGGGGGACAGATACGCAGTATTTT | CASSSDRGTDTQYF
TRBJ2-5 | TRBV11-3 | - | - | TGTGCCAGCAGCTCTTATAGTGGGGGAGAGACCCAGTACTTC | CASSSYSGGETQYF
TRBJ2-3 | TRBV11-3 | - | - | TGTGCCAGCAGCCGAAGCGGGAGCACAGATACGCAGTATTTT | CASSRSGSTDTQYF
TRBJ2-1 | TRBV7-3 | - | - | TGTGCCAGCAGCTTAAAGTGGGGGGATGAGCAGTTCTTC | CASSLKWGDEQFF
TRBJ2-5 | TRBV19 | TRBD1 | - | TGTGCCACCCGATGGGGACAGGGCTATCAAGAGACCCAGTACTTC | CATRWGQGYQETQYF
TRBJ2-4 | TRBV5-8 | - | - | TGTGCCAGCAGCCTGAGGGTTACCTCCGGGATTGACATTCAGTACTTC | CASSLRVTSGIDIQYF
TRBJ2-7 | TRBV6-1 | - | - | TGTGCCAGCAGTGAAGCAGACGGGGACTACGAGCAGTACTTC | CASSEADGDYEQYF
TRBJ2-5 | TRBV5-1 | - | - | TGCGCCAGCAGCCAAATGGGAGCAGAGACCCAGTACTTC | CASSQMGAETQYF
TRBJ1-2 | TRBV5-1 | TRBD1 | - | TGCGCCAGCAGCTTGGAGACAGGGTCTGGCTACACCTTC | CASSLETGSGYTF
TRBJ1-1 | TRBV6-1 | TRBD1 | - | TGTGCCAGCCGTGTGGACAGGGTTAAAACTGAAGCTTTCTTT | CASRVDRVKTEAFF
TRBJ2-7 | TRBV6-6 | - | - | TGTGCCAGCAGCCAACTCGAAGAGGAAGGCGAGCAGTACTTC | CASSQLEEEGEQYF
TRBJ2-7 | TRBV7-9 | - | - | TGTGCCAGCAGCTTAGGGGGTTTGAGGCTTAACGAGCAGTACTTC | CASSLGGLRLNEQYF
TRBJ2-2 | TRBV14 | - | - | TGTGCCAGCAGCCACACTAGCAACCTCGCCGGGGAGCTGTTTTTT | CASSHTSNLAGELFF
TRBJ2-2 | TRBV2 | TRBD2 | - | TGTGCCAGCAGCCCGCAAGGGACTAGCGGGGAGCTGTTTTTT | CASSPQGTSGELFF
TRBJ1-5 | TRBV10-3 | - | few | TGTGCCATCAGTGGATCAAATAGCAATCAGCCCCAGCATTTT | CAISGSNSNQPQHF
TRBJ2-5 | TRBV5-1 | TRBD1 | - | TGCGCCAGCAGCCCCGGACAGGGGAGACAAGAGACCCAGTACTTC | CASSPGQGRQETQYF
TRBJ2-4 | TRBV5-1 | TRBD2 | - | TGCGCCAGCAGCTTGGGACTAGCGGGAGGGAACATTCAGTACTTC | CASSLGLAGGNIQYF
TRBJ2-6 | TRBV5-1 | - | - | TGCGCCAGCAGCTTGGGAGGGGTTGGGGCCAACGTCCTGACTTTC | CASSLGGVGANVLTF
TRBJ2-7 | TRBV10-2 | - | - | TGCGCCAGCAGTGAAATACTCTCCTACGAGCAGTACTTC | CASSEILSYEQYF
TRBJ2-2 | TRBV7-2 | TRBD2 | - | TGTGCCAGCAGCTCCCCTAGCGGGAGGTTTGTTGCCACCGGGGAGCTGTTTTTT | CASSSPSGRFVATGELFF